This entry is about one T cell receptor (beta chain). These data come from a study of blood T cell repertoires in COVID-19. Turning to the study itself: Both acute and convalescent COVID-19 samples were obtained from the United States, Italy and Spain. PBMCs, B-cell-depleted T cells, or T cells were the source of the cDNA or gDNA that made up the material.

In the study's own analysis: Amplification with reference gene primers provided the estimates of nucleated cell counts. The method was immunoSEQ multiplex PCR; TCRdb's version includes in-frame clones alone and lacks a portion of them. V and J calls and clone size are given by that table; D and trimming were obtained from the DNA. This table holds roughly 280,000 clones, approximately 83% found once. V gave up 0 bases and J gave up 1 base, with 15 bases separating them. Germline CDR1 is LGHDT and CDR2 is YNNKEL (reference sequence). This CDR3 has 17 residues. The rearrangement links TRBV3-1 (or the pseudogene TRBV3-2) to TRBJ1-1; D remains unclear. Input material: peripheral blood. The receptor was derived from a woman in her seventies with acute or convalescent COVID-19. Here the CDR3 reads CASSQDHWALRNTEAFF. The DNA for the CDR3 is TGTGCCAGCAGCCAAGACCATTGGGCCCTGCGGAACACTGAAGCTTTCTTT.